The sample holds a few counts of the clone carrying this T cell receptor beta chain. Its matching antigen is unknown. This sample stems from a study of T-cell reconstitution after alpha-beta-depleted transplantation in children. Unique molecular identifiers were used in preparing the TCRbeta library. From the PCR reads, TCRdb called clonotypes with MiXCR, one entry per CDR3 protein. In the table there are approximately 650,000 distinct CDR3 sequences, roughly 14% of which are singletons. Whole-study results and caveats: There were some patients whose high TCRbeta diversity at day 60 came from surviving recipient T cells and thymic progenitors. Several hundred expanded graft clones reportedly supplied alpha-beta T cells about two months after transplant. At the one-year point after transplant, T-cell counts and TCRbeta diversity were found to come mostly from T cells that had been newly produced.

The origin of this receptor is a girl aged 2-10 years with congenital amegakaryocytic thrombocytopenia, due to receive a stem cell transplant. This material consisted of PBMCs, taken before TCRalphabeta/CD19-depleted stem cell transplant.

CDR3: CASRHRVIDEQYF. CDR3 in DNA: TGCGCCAGCAGACACAGGGTTATAGACGAGCAGTACTTC. The gene calls are TRBV10-2 and TRBJ2-7, with a weak D call TRBD1 (6 bases). The germline V and J ends were trimmed by 6 bases and 5 bases, with 14 bases remaining between them. CDR3 size: 13 residues. Per germline, CDR1 WSHSY and CDR2 SAAADI.